The 31 T cell receptor beta chains reported below all come from one sample, sequenced in a study of blood T cell repertoires in COVID-19. Clones were sequenced by immunoSEQ multiplex PCR, and TCRdb holds only the in-frame ones, with some missing. The data contain 53,000 or so clones, 90% to 95% of them singletons. Sample: peripheral blood. These receptors all come from a human donor in a cohort sampled during active COVID-19.

The CDR3 is CASSIGQVGNQPQHF. CDR3 in DNA: TGTGCCAGTAGTATCGGTCAGGTCGGTAATCAGCCCCAGCATTTT. This chain joins TRBV19 and TRBJ1-5; D unclear. From germline, CDR1 is LNHDA and CDR2 SQIVND (reference sequence). There are 15 residues in the CDR3. The V end lost 3 bases, the J end lost 4 bases, and 13 bases lay between the germline ends.

The rearrangement joins TRBV2 to TRBJ2-5; TRBD1 is a possible D gene (5 bases). Germline-derived CDR1 and CDR2 are SNHLY and FYNNEI. V lost 3 bases and J 4 bases, leaving 9 bases between the germline ends. CDR3 length: 13 amino acids. CDR3 loop: CASSDGRVETQYF. In DNA form, the CDR3 reads TGTGCCAGCAGTGATGGCAGGGTAGAGACCCAGTACTTC.

The CDR3 DNA follows: TGTGCCAGCAGTTTTATGGACAGGGCGAGAACTGAAGCTTTCTTT. Protein sequence: CASSFMDRARTEAFF. The rearrangement uses TRBV27 and TRBJ1-1; 8 bases align to TRBD1. The CDR3 has 15 amino acids. The V segment lost 3 bases and the J segment 5 bases; nucleotides outside the gene matches: 8. The germline gives CDR1 MNHEY, CDR2 SMNVEV (reference sequence).

The chain has TRBV10-2 and TRBJ2-1; 10 bases align to TRBD2. V was pared by 8 bases and J by 7 bases, with 8 bases of the junction left unmatched. Germline CDR1 and CDR2: WSHSY and SAAADI. The CDR3 length is 14 residues. CDR3 amino acids: CASLGLASTNEQFF. Written as DNA, the CDR3 is TGCGCCAGCCTGGGACTAGCGAGTACGAATGAGCAGTTCTTC.

The chain combines TRBV6-2 or TRBV6-3 with TRBJ2-7, with a possible D match to TRBD2 (5 bases). Deletions cut 6 bases from V and 2 bases from J, with 8 bases between. Looked up from germline, CDR1 is MNHEY and CDR2 is SVGEGT. The CDR3 is 12 amino acids. CDR3 coding DNA: TGTGCCAGCAGCCAGACTACCTACGAGCAGTACGTC. Translating it yields CASSQTTYEQYV.

The chain recombines TRBV5-6 with TRBJ2-6; 8 bases are shared with TRBD1. The CDR3 consists of 19 residues. Germline trimming cut 5 bases from V and 0 bases from J; bases unmatched to any gene: 13. The germline V gene encodes CDR1 SGHDT and CDR2 YYEEEE. The CDR3: CASRGTGTGHFSGANVLTF. For the CDR3, the DNA is TGTGCCAGCAGGGGTACCGGGACAGGCCATTTCTCTGGGGCCAACGTCCTGACTTTC.

The gene calls are TRBV5-1 and TRBJ2-5, with D tentatively TRBD1 (6 bases). The CDR3 length is 15 residues. Per germline, CDR1 SGHRS and CDR2 YFSETQ. V was shortened by 2 bases and J by 6 bases, with 17 bases between the two germline ends. CDR3 sequence: CASSLDRQGYQTQYF. Written as DNA, the CDR3 is TGCGCCAGCAGCTTAGATCGCCAGGGGTATCAGACCCAGTACTTC.

This chain uses TRBV5-1 with TRBJ2-5; TRBD1 aligns across 7 bases. Germline CDR1 and CDR2: SGHRS and YFSETQ. The CDR3 is made up of 14 amino acids. V lost 1 base to trimming and J lost 2 bases; unmatched junction nucleotides: 2. Here the CDR3 reads CASSLRDRQETQYF. The CDR3 DNA follows: TGCGCCAGCAGCTTGCGGGACAGACAAGAGACCCAGTACTTC.

The chain carries TRBV6-5 and TRBJ2-4; 7 bases map to TRBD2. V lost 5 bases and J lost 10; bases outside the gene matches: 8. Germline V lookup: CDR1 MNHEY, CDR2 SVGAGI. There are 13 residues in the CDR3. The CDR3 loop is CASSPGLGGIQYF. Here the CDR3 DNA reads TGTGCCAGCAGTCCCGGACTAGGAGGGATTCAGTACTTC.

This chain joins TRBV20-1 and TRBJ1-1; D gene uncertain. The CDR3 consists of 11 residues. V lost 3 bases and J lost 7, with 9 bases in between. Germline CDR1 DFQATT, CDR2 SNEGSKA (reference sequence). CDR3 sequence: CSASVFGEAFF. DNA of the CDR3: TGCAGTGCTAGCGTGTTCGGTGAAGCTTTCTTT.

This clone was seen more than once but under ten times. The chain has TRBV5-4 and TRBJ2-5; 10 nucleotides agree with TRBD1. V gave up 4 bases and J gave up 3 bases; unmatched junction bases: 3. CDR3 length: 14 amino acids. Germline CDR1 is SGHNT and CDR2 is YYREEE (reference sequence). This chain's CDR3 is CASSRGTGEETQYF. CDR3 nucleotides: TGTGCCAGCAGCCGTGGGACAGGGGAAGAGACCCAGTACTTC.

This chain links TRBV6-5 with TRBJ2-2, with a possible D match to TRBD1 (6 bases). The CDR3 totals 12 residues. The germline gives CDR1 MNHEY, CDR2 SVGAGI. V was clipped by 8 bases and J by 7 bases, with 11 bases between them. CDR3 bases: TGTGCCAGCTGGGGGCGAGTCGGGGAGCTGTTTTTT. As protein: CASWGRVGELFF.

The chain links TRBV7-9 to TRBJ2-7; 7 bases fit TRBD2. The CDR3 spans 15 residues. Germline loops: CDR1 SEHNR, CDR2 FQNEAQ (reference sequence). V trimming: 3 bases; J trimming: 2 bases; junction bases outside the gene matches: 7. This chain's CDR3 is CASSLPSGPTYEQYF. The CDR3 bases are TGTGCCAGCAGCTTGCCTAGCGGTCCTACCTACGAGCAGTACTTC.

V and J are TRBV6-5 and TRBJ2-2; D remains ambiguous. This CDR3 region has 15 residues. Germline V gene lookup returns CDR1 MNHEY and CDR2 SVGAGI. Trimming stripped 7 bases from V and 8 bases from J, with 20 bases between. Here the CDR3 reads CASILSRYAKGELFF. CDR3 coding DNA: TGTGCCAGCATTTTATCGAGATATGCCAAGGGGGAGCTGTTTTTT.

The V and J genes are TRBV6-6 and TRBJ1-1; 7 bases are a match to TRBD1. From germline, CDR1 is MNHNY and CDR2 SVGAGI (reference sequence). The trim removed 1 base at V and 0 bases at J, leaving 5 bases unmatched. The length of the CDR3 is 16 residues. The CDR3 region is CASSYWGTVVNTEAFF. CDR3 DNA: TGTGCCAGCAGTTACTGGGGGACAGTAGTGAACACTGAAGCTTTCTTT.

This chain joins TRBV4-1 and TRBJ2-1, with D perhaps matching TRBD2 (6 bases). V lost 3 bases and J 0 bases, leaving 15 bases between the germline ends. Germline V gene data show CDR1 as MGHRA and CDR2 as YSYEKL. This CDR3 has 17 residues. The CDR3 region has the DNA TGCGCCAGCAGCCAGGGGGGAGCTCAGAGCTCCTACAATGAGCAGTTCTTC. It encodes CASSQGGAQSSYNEQFF.

The chain uses TRBV10-3 and TRBJ2-7; D might be TRBD2 (5 bases). Trimming pared 6 bases from V and 3 bases from J, leaving 12 bases between. This CDR3 contains 13 residues. Germline CDR1 is ENHRY and CDR2 is SYGVKD. Written as DNA, the CDR3 is TGTGCCATCAGCCGCGGGCCCAACTACGAGCAGTACGTC. Its protein is CAISRGPNYEQYV.

The V and J genes are TRBV6-5 and TRBJ2-1; 12 bases map to TRBD2. The CDR3 has 15 residues. Trimming at V came to 5 bases and at J to 6 bases, leaving 5 bases not matched to a gene. Looked up from germline, CDR1 is MNHEY and CDR2 is SVGAGI. The CDR3 protein is CASSLRLAGANEQFF. In DNA, the CDR3 is TGTGCCAGCAGTCTTAGACTAGCGGGGGCCAATGAGCAGTTCTTC.

The CDR3 sequence is CASSLGTATTNSPLHF. The DNA of the CDR3 is TGTGCCAGCAGCTTAGGGACAGCGACTACCAATTCACCCCTCCACTTT. The chain employs TRBV7-6 and TRBJ1-6; D is perhaps TRBD1 (6 bases). The CDR3 consists of 16 residues. Germline V gives CDR1 SGHVS, CDR2 FNYEAQ. The V end lost 1 base, the J end lost 7 bases, and 14 bases lay between the germline ends.

The chain combines TRBV6-2 or TRBV6-3 with TRBJ2-7, with 7 bases lining up with TRBD1. V shed 5 bases and J 3 bases; nucleotides not matched to a gene: 10. CDR1 is MNHEY and CDR2 is SVGEGT in the germline V gene. The CDR3 sequence is 15 residues long. As DNA, the CDR3 is TGTGCCAGCAGTCCCGGGACAGTCTTACACTACGAGCAGTACGTC. Translation gives CASSPGTVLHYEQYV.

The count of this clone is one. This sample includes further DNA sequences coding for the same CDR3. This chain connects TRBV6-6 to TRBJ2-1; 7 nucleotides match TRBD2. With V trimmed by 6 bases and J by 4 bases, 9 bases remained unmatched. Per the germline V gene, CDR1 is MNHNY and CDR2 is SVGAGI (reference sequence). There are 15 residues in the CDR3. CDR3 sequence reads: CASRPSGAFYNEQFF. The CDR3 nucleotides are TGTGCCAGCAGGCCGAGCGGGGCCTTTTACAATGAGCAGTTCTTC.

This clone has a handful of counts. The chain employs TRBV7-9 and TRBJ2-7, with D possibly matching TRBD2 (6 bases). Germline CDR1 reads SEHNR; CDR2 reads FQNEAQ (reference sequence). V was cut by 7 bases and J by 7 bases, with 20 bases left in between. The CDR3 runs to 14 residues. CDR3 protein: CASNPAGAGGEQYF. In DNA form, the CDR3 reads TGTGCCAGCAACCCTGCCGGGGCCGGGGGTGAGCAGTACTTC.

J is TRBJ1-3 and V is TRBV5-1, with 12 bases that match TRBD1. The germline V gene has CDR1 SGHRS and CDR2 YFSETQ. The CDR3 runs 15 residues. V lost 8 bases to trimming and J lost 8 bases; unmatched junction nucleotides: 11. In DNA form, the CDR3 reads TGCGCCAGTTCTCCGGGACAGGGGGCCGGGGACACCATATATTTT. Translated, it gives CASSPGQGAGDTIYF. The whole variable domain, filled in from reference TRBV5-1 and TRBJ1-3, reads KAGVTQTPRYLIKTRGQQVTLSCSPISGHRSVSWYQQTPGQGLQFLFEYFSETQRNKGNFPGRFSGRQFSNSRSEMNVSTLELGDSALYLCASSPGQGAGDTIYFGEGSWLTVV.

The chain combines TRBV28 with TRBJ2-3, with D possibly matching TRBD1 (6 bases). The germline V gene has CDR1 MDHEN and CDR2 SYDVKM. This CDR3 spans 14 amino acids. V was cut by 7 bases and J by 3 bases, with 14 bases left in between. The CDR3 region has the DNA TGTGCCAGCACGCTACCAACAGGGACAGATACGCAGTATTTT. It codes for CASTLPTGTDTQYF.

The J gene is TRBJ2-2, the V gene TRBV19; a weak D match, TRBD2 (6 bases). CDR3 length: 11 residues. Germline-derived CDR1 and CDR2 are LNHDA and SQIVND (reference sequence). With 11 bases removed from V and 4 bases from J, the gap between germline ends came to 8 bases. CDR3 loop: CAGGTTGELFF. The DNA of the CDR3 is TGTGCCGGGGGGACCACCGGGGAGCTGTTTTTT.

The chain recombines TRBV9 with TRBJ1-4, with TRBD1 matching 9 bases. The CDR3 sequence is 17 residues long. The germline V gene encodes CDR1 SGDLS and CDR2 YYNGEE. Trimming cost V 3 bases and J 0 bases; bases outside gene matches: 6. The CDR3 is CASSGGTGHSTNEKLFF. The CDR3 nucleotides are TGTGCCAGCAGCGGGGGGACAGGGCACTCAACTAATGAAAAACTGTTTTTT.

The chain employs TRBV2 and TRBJ1-1; no clear D. CDR1 is SNHLY and CDR2 is FYNNEI in the germline V gene. This CDR3 has 10 residues. The V end lost 7 bases, the J end lost 2 bases, and 2 bases lay between the germline ends. The CDR3, as DNA: TGTGCCAGCACTAACACTGAAGCTTTCTTT. As protein: CASTNTEAFF.

The V and J genes are TRBV5-1 and TRBJ2-7; 8 nucleotides match TRBD1. Germline CDR1 reads SGHRS; CDR2 reads YFSETQ. The V and J ends lost 0 bases and 3 bases, in that order; junction bases with no gene match: 5. This CDR3 is 15 amino acids long. CDR3 protein: CASSLGGQAGYEQYF. CDR3 sequence (DNA): TGCGCCAGCAGCTTGGGGGGACAGGCAGGCTACGAGCAGTACTTC.

The V gene is TRBV6-5, the J gene TRBJ1-1; perhaps TRBD1 as D (5 bases). V lost 8 bases and J lost 2, with 15 bases in between. CDR3 length equals 14 residues. Germline CDR1 and CDR2: MNHEY and SVGAGI. CDR3 sequence reads: CASRSDSKNTEAFF. In DNA form, the CDR3 reads TGTGCCAGCCGATCCGACAGTAAAAACACTGAAGCTTTCTTT.

The J gene is TRBJ1-6, the V gene TRBV4-1; tentatively, D is TRBD1 (5 bases). CDR3 size: 15 residues. Germline assignment: CDR1 MGHRA and CDR2 YSYEKL. With 0 bases removed from V and 8 bases from J, the gap between germline ends came to 11 bases. The CDR3 spells CASSQDRAGYSPLHF. The CDR3 DNA is TGCGCCAGCAGCCAAGATCGGGCAGGGTATTCACCCCTCCACTTT.

The rearrangement links TRBV12-3 or TRBV12-4 to TRBJ1-5; no clear D gene. Trimming pared 6 bases from V and 10 bases from J, leaving 16 bases between. The CDR3 sequence is 13 residues long. Here the CDR3 reads CASSALRESPQHF. The CDR3 nucleotides read TGTGCCAGCAGCGCCCTGAGGGAATCTCCCCAGCATTTT.